This is a list of T cell receptor beta chains from one sample in a study of T-cell reconstitution after alpha-beta-depleted transplantation in children. TCRdb redid the calling of the PCR reads with MiXCR, one entry per CDR3 protein. The sample records fewer than 350,000 distinct CDR3 sequences, roughly 7.8% being singletons. Material: peripheral blood, obtained 360 days after TCRalphabeta/CD19-depleted stem cell transplant. The source is a female patient under 10 years old who had a stem cell transplant for Fanconi anemia, so the T cells may come from the graft donor. CDR3s include the opening cysteine and the closing phenylalanine or tryptophan. D genes are given only for firm matches. Clone size is not always given. Where it is, it says once, few, many or a class for expanded clones.

TRBJ2-5 | many | NA | TRBV18 | TGTGCCAGCTCACCCAAAAAGGGAGAGACCCAGTACTTC | CASSPKKGETQYF
TRBJ1-6 | NA | TRBD1 | TRBV11-2 | TGTGCCAGCAGCCGTCGCGGGACAGGGTATTCACCCCTCCACTTT | CASSRRGTGYSPLHF
TRBJ2-5 | few | NA | TRBV7-9 | TGTGCCAGCAGCTGGGGGGCTACGCAAGAGACCCAGTACTTC | CASSWGATQETQYF
TRBJ1-3 | many | TRBD1 | TRBV28 | TGTGCCAGCAGTTTATCCGGGACAGGGGGCGGAAACACCATATATTTT | CASSLSGTGGGNTIYF
TRBJ1-2 | NA | TRBD1 | TRBV7-2 | TGTGCCAGCAGCCCCCCGACAGGGGAATATGGCTACACCTTC | CASSPPTGEYGYTF
TRBJ2-2 | NA | NA | TRBV5-6 | TGTGCCAGCAGCGCCTGGGGCACCGGGGAGCTGTTTTTT | CASSAWGTGELFF
TRBJ2-1 | many | TRBD2 | TRBV5-4 | TGTGCCAGCGCAAGCGGGACCGACTACAATGAGCAGTTCTTC | CASASGTDYNEQFF
TRBJ2-2 | few | NA | TRBV6-4 | TGTGCCAGCAGAGGGTTCCCTTCCGACGGGGAGCTGTTTTTT | CASRGFPSDGELFF
TRBJ1-3 | few | NA | TRBV4-3 | TGCGCCAGCAGCCAAGTCCTTGGTTCGGCTGGAGGAAACACCATATATTTT | CASSQVLGSAGGNTIYF
TRBJ2-7 | NA | NA | TRBV7-8 | TGTGCCAGCAGCTTAGCGAGGGGACCATCCTACGAGCAGTACTTC | CASSLARGPSYEQYF
TRBJ2-2 | many | TRBD2 | TRBV27 | TGTGCCAGCTGTCACTGGGACTACGGAATCACCGGGGAGCTGTTTTTT | CASCHWDYGITGELFF
TRBJ1-1 | many | NA | TRBV27 | TGTGCCAGCAGTCCGCGGGATTATGTTACTGAAGCTTTCTTT | CASSPRDYVTEAFF
TRBJ2-2 | many | NA | TRBV5-1 | TGCGCCAGCAGCTTCACCTTTCAGGGGGGCACCGGGGAGCTGTTTTTT | CASSFTFQGGTGELFF
TRBJ2-5 | NA | TRBD2 | TRBV7-2 | TGTGCCAGCAGCTTTAGCGGGGGGCGACCGTACTTC | CASSFSGGRPYF
TRBJ2-5 | many | NA | TRBV27 | TGTGCCAGCAGTTTATCAGGACAAGAGACCCAGTACTTC | CASSLSGQETQYF
TRBJ2-3 | few | NA | TRBV4-3 | TGCGCCAGCAGCCAGGCGGGTAAGGGGTTTACGCAGTATTTT | CASSQAGKGFTQYF
TRBJ2-7 | many | NA | TRBV5-1 | TGCGCCAGCAGCTTGGGTATAAATGGCGGGGCGTCCTACGAGCAGTACTTC | CASSLGINGGASYEQYF
TRBJ2-3 | few | NA | TRBV25-1 | TGTGCCAGCAGTGAATTTCAAGGGCAGGGGAGTACAGATACGCAGTATTTT | CASSEFQGQGSTDTQYF
TRBJ2-7 | NA | TRBD2 | TRBV7-9 | TGTGCCAGCAGCCCCCTTAGCGGGGGGGCCCACGAGCAGTACTTC | CASSPLSGGAHEQYF
TRBJ2-3 | many | NA | TRBV3-1 | TGTGCCAGCAGAGAACTAGCCACAGATACGCAGTATTTT | CASRELATDTQYF
TRBJ1-1 | NA | TRBD1 | TRBV4-1 | TGCGCCAGCAGCCGGACAGGGGGAATGGGGAGGAACACTGAAGCTTTCTTT | CASSRTGGMGRNTEAFF
TRBJ2-1 | few | TRBD2 | TRBV3-1 | TGTGCCAGCAGCACCCATTCTAGCGGGGCCGGGGCGCTGGAGCAGTTCTTC | CASSTHSSGAGALEQFF
TRBJ1-3 | many | NA | TRBV11-2 | TGTGCCAGCAGCTCCCCGGGACTAGGAAACACCATATATTTT | CASSSPGLGNTIYF
TRBJ2-1 | many | NA | TRBV5-1 | TGCGCCAGCAGCTTGGTTGGGCTAGATGGATTTAATGAGCAGTTCTTC | CASSLVGLDGFNEQFF
TRBJ2-2 | many | NA | TRBV12-3/TRBV12-4 | TGTGCCAGCAGATTACTTCCGGGGACCGGGGAGCTGTTTTTT | CASRLLPGTGELFF
TRBJ2-2 | many | NA | TRBV15 | TGTGCCACCAGCAGCCCCGGGGAGCTGTTTTTT | CATSSPGELFF
TRBJ2-3 | NA | NA | TRBV11-2 | TGTGCCAGCAGCCCCCCCCCGGAGGCAGGGGTTGTCACAGATACGCAGTATTTT | CASSPPPEAGVVTDTQYF
TRBJ1-1 | many | TRBD1 | TRBV10-3 | TGTGCCATCGGACAGGGCCAGAACACTGAAGCTTTCTTT | CAIGQGQNTEAFF
TRBJ2-7 | NA | TRBD2 | TRBV9 | TGTGCCAGCAGCGTAGGGGGACTAGCGGGAGCATACGAGCAGTACTTC | CASSVGGLAGAYEQYF
TRBJ2-1 | many | NA | TRBV6-4 | TGTGCCAGCAGGAGGGGGTTGGGGCAGATAACCTACAATGAGCAGTTCTTC | CASRRGLGQITYNEQFF
TRBJ1-5 | NA | NA | TRBV5-6 | TGTGCCAGCAGCTTGGACCCGACAGTTCAGCCCCAGCATTTT | CASSLDPTVQPQHF
TRBJ1-2 | NA | NA | TRBV18 | TGTGCCAGCTCACCAAGGGGGATGGCTAACTATGGCTACACCTTC | CASSPRGMANYGYTF
TRBJ2-7 | few | NA | TRBV4-3 | TGCGCCAGCAGCCAATTTCCACCGGGACAAAAATCCTACGAGCAGTACTTC | CASSQFPPGQKSYEQYF
TRBJ1-5 | NA | TRBD1 | TRBV28 | TGTGCCAGCAGTCAGACAGGGGCCCACAATCAGCCCCAGCATTTT | CASSQTGAHNQPQHF
TRBJ2-5 | few | NA | TRBV28 | TGTGCCAGCAGTTTAGGGGGACAGAGGGGGACTCAAGAGACCCAGTACTTC | CASSLGGQRGTQETQYF
TRBJ2-1 | many | NA | TRBV20-1 | TGCAGTGCTAGAGTATATCGGTTTCCCGATTGGGAGCAGTTCTTC | CSARVYRFPDWEQFF
TRBJ2-5 | few | NA | TRBV7-2 | TGTGCCAGCAGCTTATTAGGGAAAGTAATGGAGACCCAGTACTTC | CASSLLGKVMETQYF
TRBJ2-7 | NA | TRBD1 | TRBV5-1 | TGCGCCAGCAATACCGGGACAGAGACTTACGAGCAGTACTTC | CASNTGTETYEQYF
TRBJ2-5 | many | NA | TRBV9 | TGTGCCAGCAGCCCCGGACTCTCGCAAGAGACCCAGTACTTC | CASSPGLSQETQYF
TRBJ2-1 | many | NA | TRBV20-1 | TGCAGTGCTCAACAGGGAGTCGCATACAATGAGCAGTTCTTC | CSAQQGVAYNEQFF
TRBJ2-3 | few | TRBD1 | TRBV7-9 | TGTGCCAGCAGCTTAGTGGGGACAGGGCCGAATACGCAGTATTTT | CASSLVGTGPNTQYF
TRBJ2-1 | many | NA | TRBV18 | TGTGCCAGCTCACAAGGGGGTGGGCGGCATTCCTACAATGAGCAGTTCTTC | CASSQGGGRHSYNEQFF
TRBJ2-1 | many | TRBD2 | TRBV2 | TGTGCCAGCAGTCCATTACTAGCGGGAGGAGACAATGAGCAGTTCTTC | CASSPLLAGGDNEQFF
TRBJ2-6 | many | NA | TRBV20-1 | TGCAGTGCTAGAGATCATCTCAGTCCGAACTCTGGGGCCAACGTCCTGACTTTC | CSARDHLSPNSGANVLTF
TRBJ2-2 | many | NA | TRBV20-1 | TGCAGTGCTCCTCGGGCTGGGCCCAACACCGGGGAGCTGTTTTTT | CSAPRAGPNTGELFF
TRBJ2-6 | few | TRBD1 | TRBV28 | TGTGCCAGCAGTTGGGGACAGGGGCTCCTCTCTGGGGCCAACGTCCTGACTTTC | CASSWGQGLLSGANVLTF
TRBJ2-1 | many | TRBD2 | TRBV20-1 | TGCAGTGCTGACCAGTGGCCTAGCGGTTCTAACAATGAGCAGTTCTTC | CSADQWPSGSNNEQFF
TRBJ2-5 | many | NA | TRBV12-3/TRBV12-4 | TGTGCCAGCAGTTTAAACGGAAGACAAGAGACCCAGTACTTC | CASSLNGRQETQYF
TRBJ2-5 | NA | NA | TRBV6-2/TRBV6-3 | TGTGCCAGCAGTTACTCGATCCAACGGGGTAGGGAGACCCAGTACTTC | CASSYSIQRGRETQYF
TRBJ1-5 | few | NA | TRBV6-2/TRBV6-3 | TGTGCCAGCAGTACCTTCGGGGGGGATTGGAGCAATCAGCCCCAGCATTTT | CASSTFGGDWSNQPQHF
TRBJ2-2 | many | TRBD2 | TRBV5-1 | TGCGCCAGCAAGACTAGCGGCAACACCGGGGAGCTGTTTTTT | CASKTSGNTGELFF